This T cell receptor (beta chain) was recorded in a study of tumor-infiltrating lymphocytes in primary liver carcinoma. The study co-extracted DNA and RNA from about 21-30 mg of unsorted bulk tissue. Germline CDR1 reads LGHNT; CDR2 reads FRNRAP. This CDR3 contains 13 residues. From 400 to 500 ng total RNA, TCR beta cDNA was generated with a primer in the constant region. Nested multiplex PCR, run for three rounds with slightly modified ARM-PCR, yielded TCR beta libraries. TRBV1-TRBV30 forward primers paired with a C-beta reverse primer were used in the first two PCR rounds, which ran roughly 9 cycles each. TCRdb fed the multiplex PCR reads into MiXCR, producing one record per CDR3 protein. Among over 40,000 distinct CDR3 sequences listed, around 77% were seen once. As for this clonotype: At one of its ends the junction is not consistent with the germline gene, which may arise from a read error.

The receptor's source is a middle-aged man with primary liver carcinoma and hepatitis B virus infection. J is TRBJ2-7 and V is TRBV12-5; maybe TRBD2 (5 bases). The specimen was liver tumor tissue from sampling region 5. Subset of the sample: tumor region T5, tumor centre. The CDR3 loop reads CASEGTGFYEQYF. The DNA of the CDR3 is TGTGCGAGTGAGGGAACCGGTTTCTACGAGCAGTACTTC.